A single TCR beta chain is shown here with its context. Antigen: not known. V was trimmed by 6 bases and J by 3 bases, leaving 11 bases between them. The CDR3 consists of 13 residues. Germline CDR1 and CDR2: SEHNR and FQNEAQ (reference sequence). The data derive from a study of T cell repertoires in cytomegalovirus infection. Study-wide context: Recently identified HLA-C-restricted CMV epitopes and well-studied HLA-B-restricted CMV epitopes were used by the study. Indications came from public TCR beta signatures; they pointed to CMV infection and to a matching HLA type. Study results and caveats: Ex vivo responses were dominated by HLA-C-restricted CMV-specific TCR beta clonotypes. Summed frequency of shared TCR beta families picked out CMV carriers who also had the relevant HLA.

TCRdb reprocessed the reads with MiXCR, giving one entry per CDR3 protein. The profile shows roughly 87,000 distinct CDR3 sequences, 25% to 30% of them singletons. This sequence joins TRBV7-9 and TRBJ1-1; D uncertain. The sequence derives from a human donor in good health (CMV status not recorded). Some clones in this sample may be carry-over from other donors' samples. This material consisted of CD8+ T cells from cultured PBMCs, taken from culture after CMV antigen stimulation. The CDR3 DNA reads TGTGCCAGCAGGTCCGGGGTGGACACTGAAGCTTTCTTT. Translating it yields CASRSGVDTEAFF.